The following is a T cell receptor beta chain sequence with its context. Its target is not known. These data are taken from a study of T cell repertoires in cytomegalovirus infection. At the level of the study: In the study, CMV epitopes included recently identified HLA-C-restricted and well-studied HLA-B-restricted ones. Evidence of both CMV infection and a matching HLA type came from public TCR beta signatures.

Study-level findings and limits: The study identified carriers of CMV plus the relevant HLA from cumulative public TCR beta family frequency.

Trimming shortened V by 5 bases and J by 0 bases, and 19 bases separated the two germline ends. The CDR3 consists of 17 residues. Germline V gene lookup returns CDR1 KGHDR and CDR2 SFDVKD. TCRdb reanalysed the reads using MiXCR and keeps one entry per CDR3 protein. This sample has 300,000 to 400,000 distinct CDR3 sequences, with more than 20% found just once. The material was cultured PBMCs, obtained from culture after CMV antigen stimulation. The source of this sequence is a human donor in good health (CMV status not recorded). Some clones in this sample may be carry-over from other donors' samples. The chain joins TRBV24-1 to TRBJ2-7, with D perhaps TRBD1 (6 bases). CDR3: CATSAVGTRGDSYEQYF. As DNA, the CDR3 is TGTGCCACCAGTGCCGTCGGGACACGTGGAGACTCCTACGAGCAGTACTTC.